This is a list of T cell receptor beta chains from one sample in a study of cytomegalovirus exposure and HLA in healthy donors. Method: immunoSEQ multiplex PCR; TCRdb's copy keeps in-frame clones and lacks some. Of some 250,000 clones detected, 90% appear once; the ten largest clones hold approximately 3%. Specimen: PBMCs. The receptors here all came from a woman aged 25-40 years in good health and CMV-seronegative. Each CDR3 is given with its conserved first and last residue. D genes are given only for firm matches. Expanded clones are given a class, and other clones once, few, many or no size at all.

-	-	TRBV28	TRBJ2-7	CASSLYAGGRYEQYF	TGTGCCAGCAGTTTATATGCCGGGGGGCGCTACGAGCAGTACTTC
-	-	TRBV6-1	TRBJ2-7	CASSEISGTYEQYF	TGTGCCAGCAGTGAAATTAGCGGCACCTACGAGCAGTACTTC
-	-	TRBV4-1	TRBJ1-1	CASSQVLLTNTEAFF	TGCGCCAGCAGCCAAGTTCTTCTTACGAACACTGAAGCTTTCTTT
-	-	TRBV6-5	TRBJ1-4	CASSYPEGKLFF	TGTGCCAGCAGTTACCCAGAAGGAAAACTGTTTTTT
-	-	TRBV28	TRBJ1-5	CASRGGSRSQHF	TGTGCCAGCAGGGGCGGGTCTCGGTCCCAGCATTTT
TRBD2	-	TRBV11-2	TRBJ2-7	CASSKGLAAYEQYF	TGTGCCAGCAGCAAGGGACTAGCGGCTTACGAGCAGTACTTC
-	-	TRBV14	TRBJ2-1	CASSQVGPRNNEQFF	TGTGCCAGCAGCCAGGTTGGACCCCGCAACAATGAGCAGTTCTTC
-	few	TRBV6-6	TRBJ2-7	CASSHLYEQYF	TGTGCCAGCAGTCACCTCTACGAGCAGTACTTC
-	-	TRBV2	TRBJ2-1	CASLSKTYNEQFF	TGTGCCAGCCTTTCCAAGACGTACAATGAGCAGTTCTTC
TRBD2	-	TRBV9	TRBJ2-1	CASSVGASGSSINEQFF	TGTGCCAGCAGCGTAGGGGCTAGCGGGAGTTCGATCAATGAGCAGTTCTTC
TRBD2	-	TRBV4-1	TRBJ2-5	CASSQGLAGGETQYF	TGCGCCAGCAGCCAGGGACTAGCGGGAGGAGAGACCCAGTACTTC
-	-	TRBV4-2	TRBJ2-2	CASSQDGIGELFF	TGTGCCAGCAGCCAAGATGGCATCGGGGAGCTGTTTTTT
TRBD1	many	TRBV11-3	TRBJ2-7	CASSSDRGYEQYF	TGTGCCAGCAGCTCCGACAGGGGGTACGAGCAGTACTTC
-	-	TRBV5-1	TRBJ2-3	CASSSGGPDTQYF	TGCGCCAGCAGCTCCGGGGGGCCTGATACGCAGTATTTT
-	-	TRBV28	TRBJ2-7	CASRQLTAYEQYF	TGTGCCAGCAGACAATTGACAGCCTACGAGCAGTACTTC
-	-	TRBV5-6	TRBJ1-2	CASSITQGYYGYTF	TGTGCCAGCAGCATTACCCAGGGTTACTATGGCTACACCTTC
-	-	TRBV4-3	TRBJ1-1	CASSQEQLNTEAFF	TGCGCCAGCAGCCAAGAGCAGCTGAACACTGAAGCTTTCTTT
-	-	TRBV9	TRBJ1-5	CVSSVDGFRNQPQHF	TGTGTCAGCAGCGTAGATGGGTTTCGCAATCAGCCCCAGCATTTT
TRBD2	-	TRBV6-1	TRBJ2-7	CASSEPSGHLEQYF	TGTGCCAGCAGTGAACCTAGCGGGCACCTTGAGCAGTACTTC
TRBD1	few	TRBV27	TRBJ1-2	CASSFAGGGYGYTF	TGTGCCAGCAGTTTTGCAGGGGGCGGCTATGGCTACACCTTC
TRBD2	-	TRBV13	TRBJ2-2	CASSSGTSDIIGELFF	TGTGCCAGCAGTTCCGGGACTAGCGATATCATCGGGGAGCTGTTTTTT
TRBD1	once	TRBV9	TRBJ1-2	CASSAGDRGSYGYTF	TGTGCCAGCAGCGCGGGGGACAGGGGTTCCTATGGCTACACCTTC
TRBD1	-	TRBV28	TRBJ1-5	CASSYRGGSNQPQHF	TGTGCCAGCAGCTACAGGGGGGGGAGCAATCAGCCCCAGCATTTT
-	-	TRBV27	TRBJ2-1	CASSFFGQGGHEQFF	-
TRBD1	-	TRBV11-2	TRBJ2-5	CASSLDYRGQETQYF	TGTGCCAGCAGCTTAGATTACAGGGGACAAGAGACCCAGTACTTC